The entry that follows covers one T cell receptor (beta chain) sequence. TCRdb's copy holds only in-frame clones and misses some; the assay was immunoSEQ multiplex PCR. The top ten hold over 3% of the sample, which has about 69,000 clones, approximately 90% seen once. This specimen comes from a study of T cell changes during pregnancy in multiple sclerosis. There are 15 residues in the CDR3. The germline V and J ends were trimmed by 1 base and 5 bases, with 14 bases remaining between them. CDR1 is MNHEY, CDR2 SMNVEV, per germline (reference sequence). This receptor was obtained from a female donor with multiple sclerosis, enrolled in a pregnancy study. The specimen comprised peripheral blood, sampled before pregnancy. The rearrangement joins TRBV27 to TRBJ1-1; D unresolved. The CDR3 sequence: CASSLLWGSGTEAFF. The CDR3 coding sequence is TGTGCCAGCAGTTTATTGTGGGGTTCGGGAACTGAAGCTTTCTTT.